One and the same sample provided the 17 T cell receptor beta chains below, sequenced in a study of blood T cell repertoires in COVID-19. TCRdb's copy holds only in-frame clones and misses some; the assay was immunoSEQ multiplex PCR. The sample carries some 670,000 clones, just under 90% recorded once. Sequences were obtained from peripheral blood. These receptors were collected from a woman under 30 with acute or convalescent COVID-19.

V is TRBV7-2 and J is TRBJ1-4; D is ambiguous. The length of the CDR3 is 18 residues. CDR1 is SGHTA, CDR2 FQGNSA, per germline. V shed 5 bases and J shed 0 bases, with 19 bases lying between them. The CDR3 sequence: CASSRRLGGFATNEKLFF. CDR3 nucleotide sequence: TGTGCCAGCAGCCGCAGGCTAGGCGGGTTTGCAACTAATGAAAAACTGTTTTTT.

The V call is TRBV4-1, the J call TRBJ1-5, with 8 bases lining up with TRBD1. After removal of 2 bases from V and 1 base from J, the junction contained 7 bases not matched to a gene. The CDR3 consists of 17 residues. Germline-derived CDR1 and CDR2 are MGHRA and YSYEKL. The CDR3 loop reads CASSQLPGQESNQPQHF. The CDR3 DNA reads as TGCGCCAGCAGCCAACTCCCGGGACAGGAAAGCAATCAGCCCCAGCATTTT.

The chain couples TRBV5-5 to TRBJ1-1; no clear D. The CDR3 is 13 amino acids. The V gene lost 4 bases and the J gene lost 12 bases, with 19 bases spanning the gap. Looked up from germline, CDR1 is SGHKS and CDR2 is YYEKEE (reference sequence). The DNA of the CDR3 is TGTGCCAGCAGCCTATTGACTAGTGAGGTAACTTTCTTT. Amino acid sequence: CASSLLTSEVTFF.

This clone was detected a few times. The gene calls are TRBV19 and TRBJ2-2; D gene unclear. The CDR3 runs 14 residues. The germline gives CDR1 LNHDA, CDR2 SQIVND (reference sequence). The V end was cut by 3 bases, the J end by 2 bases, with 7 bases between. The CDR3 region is CASSMQENTGELFF. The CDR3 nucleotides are TGTGCCAGTAGTATGCAGGAAAACACCGGGGAGCTGTTTTTT.

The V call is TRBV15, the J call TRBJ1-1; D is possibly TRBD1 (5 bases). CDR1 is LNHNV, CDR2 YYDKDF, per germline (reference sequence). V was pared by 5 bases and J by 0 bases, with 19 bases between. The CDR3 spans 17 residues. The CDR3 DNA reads TGTGCCACCAGCGCCGAATGGGGGGTTTTCATGAACACTGAAGCTTTCTTT. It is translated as CATSAEWGVFMNTEAFF.

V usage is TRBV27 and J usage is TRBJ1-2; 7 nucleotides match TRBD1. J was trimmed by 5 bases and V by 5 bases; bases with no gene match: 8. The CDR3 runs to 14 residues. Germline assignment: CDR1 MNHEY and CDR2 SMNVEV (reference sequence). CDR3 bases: TGTGCCAGCAGTGGGGGACACAGGGGATATGGCTACACCTTC. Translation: CASSGGHRGYGYTF.

The CDR3 DNA reads TGTGCCAGCTCCCCTAAGAGGAGGGACCTCTACGAGCAGTACTTC. Protein product: CASSPKRRDLYEQYF. This rearrangement joins TRBV18 to TRBJ2-7; tentative D call: TRBD2 (6 bases). The CDR3 contains 15 residues. V was clipped by 6 bases and J by 3 bases, with 18 bases between them. Looked up from germline, CDR1 is KGHSH and CDR2 is LQKENI.

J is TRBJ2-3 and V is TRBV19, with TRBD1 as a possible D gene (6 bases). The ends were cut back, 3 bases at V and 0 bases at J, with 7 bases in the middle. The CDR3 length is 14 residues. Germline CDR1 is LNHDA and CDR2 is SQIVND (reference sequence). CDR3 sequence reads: CASSMGASTDTQYF. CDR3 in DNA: TGTGCCAGTAGTATGGGGGCCAGCACAGATACGCAGTATTTT.

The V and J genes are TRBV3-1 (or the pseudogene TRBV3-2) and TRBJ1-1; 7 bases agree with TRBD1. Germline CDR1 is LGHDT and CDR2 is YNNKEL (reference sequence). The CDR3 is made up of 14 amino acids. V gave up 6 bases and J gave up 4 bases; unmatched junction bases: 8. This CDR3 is CASRTGTVPTEAFF. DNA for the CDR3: TGTGCCAGCAGAACCGGGACAGTCCCCACTGAAGCTTTCTTT.

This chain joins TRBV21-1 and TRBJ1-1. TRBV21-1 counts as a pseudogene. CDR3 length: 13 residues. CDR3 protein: CASSTGWNTEAFF. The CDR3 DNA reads TGTGCCAGCAGCACGGGTTGGAACACTGAAGCTTTCTTT.

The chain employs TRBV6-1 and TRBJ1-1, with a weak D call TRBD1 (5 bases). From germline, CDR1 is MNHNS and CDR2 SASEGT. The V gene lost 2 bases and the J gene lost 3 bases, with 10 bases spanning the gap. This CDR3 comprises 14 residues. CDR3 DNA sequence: TGTGCCAGCAGTGAATGGGGACTCCACACTGAAGCTTTCTTT. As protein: CASSEWGLHTEAFF.

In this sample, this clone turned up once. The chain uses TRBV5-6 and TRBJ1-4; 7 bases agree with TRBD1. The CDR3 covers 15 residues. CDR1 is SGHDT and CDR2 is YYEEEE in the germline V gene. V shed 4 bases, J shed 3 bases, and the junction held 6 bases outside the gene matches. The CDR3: CASSRNRGPNEKLFF. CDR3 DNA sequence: TGTGCCAGCAGCCGAAACAGGGGACCTAATGAAAAACTGTTTTTT.

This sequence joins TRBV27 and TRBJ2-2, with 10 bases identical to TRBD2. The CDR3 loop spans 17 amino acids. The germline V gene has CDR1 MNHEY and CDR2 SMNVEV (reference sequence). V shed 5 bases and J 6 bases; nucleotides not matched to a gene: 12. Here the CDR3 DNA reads TGTGCCAGCAGTCTCCCCCCCCTAGCGGGGGTCCCCGGGGAGCTGTTTTTT. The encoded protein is CASSLPPLAGVPGELFF.

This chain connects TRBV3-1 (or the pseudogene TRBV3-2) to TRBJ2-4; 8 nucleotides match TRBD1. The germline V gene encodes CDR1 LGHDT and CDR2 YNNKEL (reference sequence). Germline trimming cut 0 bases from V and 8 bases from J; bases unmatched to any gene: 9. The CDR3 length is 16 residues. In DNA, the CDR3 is TGTGCCAGCAGCCAAGATATTGGACAGGGCAGGGACATTCAGTACTTC. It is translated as CASSQDIGQGRDIQYF.

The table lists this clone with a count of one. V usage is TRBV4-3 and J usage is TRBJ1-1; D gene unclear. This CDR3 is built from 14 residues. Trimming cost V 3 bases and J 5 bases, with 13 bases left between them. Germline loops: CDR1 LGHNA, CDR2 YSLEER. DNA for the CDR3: TGCGCCAGCAGCCAGAGCGCGGGGAGTACTGAAGCTTTCTTT. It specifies CASSQSAGSTEAFF.

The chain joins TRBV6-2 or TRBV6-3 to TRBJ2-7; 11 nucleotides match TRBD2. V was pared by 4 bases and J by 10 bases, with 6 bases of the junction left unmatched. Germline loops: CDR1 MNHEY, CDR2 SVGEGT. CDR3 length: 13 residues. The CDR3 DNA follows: TGTGCCAGCAGTTCTAGCGGGGGGCCTTACCAGTACTTC. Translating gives CASSSSGGPYQYF.

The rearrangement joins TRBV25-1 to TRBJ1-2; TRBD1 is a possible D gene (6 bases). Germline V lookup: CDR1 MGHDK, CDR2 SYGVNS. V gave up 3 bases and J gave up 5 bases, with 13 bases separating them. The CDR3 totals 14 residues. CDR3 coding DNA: TGTGCCAGCAGTGAGACAGGTATCATTTATGGCTACACCTTC. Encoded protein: CASSETGIIYGYTF.